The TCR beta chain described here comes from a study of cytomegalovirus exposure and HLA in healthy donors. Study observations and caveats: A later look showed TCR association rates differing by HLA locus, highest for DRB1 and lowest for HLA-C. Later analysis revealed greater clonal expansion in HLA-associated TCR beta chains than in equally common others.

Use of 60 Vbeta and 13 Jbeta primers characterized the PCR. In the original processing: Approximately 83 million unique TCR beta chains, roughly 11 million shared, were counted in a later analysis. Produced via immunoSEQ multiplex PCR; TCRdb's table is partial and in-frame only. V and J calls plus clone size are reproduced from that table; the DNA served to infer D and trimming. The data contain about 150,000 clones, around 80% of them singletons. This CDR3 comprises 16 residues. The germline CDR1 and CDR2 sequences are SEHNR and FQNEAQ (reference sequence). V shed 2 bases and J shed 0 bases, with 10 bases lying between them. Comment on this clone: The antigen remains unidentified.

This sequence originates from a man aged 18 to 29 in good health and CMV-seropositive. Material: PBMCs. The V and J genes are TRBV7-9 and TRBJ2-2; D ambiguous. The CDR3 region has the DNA TGTGCCAGCAGCTTAAACAGCCACACGAACACCGGGGAGCTGTTTTTT. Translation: CASSLNSHTNTGELFF. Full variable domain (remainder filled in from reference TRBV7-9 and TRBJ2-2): DTGVSQNPRHKITKRGQNVTFRCDPISEHNRLYWYRQTLGQGPEFLTYFQNEAQLEKSRLLSDRFSAERPKGSFSTLEIQRTEQGDSAMYLCASSLNSHTNTGELFFGEGSRLTVL.